These T cell receptor beta chains were read from a single sample in a study of response to subunit inactivated influenza vaccine. TCRdb reanalysed the RT-PCR reads using MiXCR and keeps one entry per CDR3 protein. Here the sample spans approximately 570,000 distinct CDR3 sequences, about 7.6% being singletons. Specimen: PBMCs from blood, collected less than 25 months after vaccination. The receptors stem from a man aged 45 to 70 who received an inactivated influenza vaccine. Both conserved end residues are part of each CDR3. A D gene is named only where the DNA matches it firmly. Clone size, where shown, is once, few, many, or a class for clones that have expanded.

size | J | V | length | D | DNA | CDR3
few | TRBJ1-5 | TRBV7-9 | 14 | . | TGTGCCAGCAGCTACGGACCGATTAATCAGCCCCAGCATTTT | CASSYGPINQPQHF
. | TRBJ2-5 | TRBV11-2 | 17 | . | TGTGCCAGCAGCTTATACAGGGAGCGGGACCTTCAAGAGACCCAGTACTTC | CASSLYRERDLQETQYF
. | TRBJ2-3 | TRBV7-2 | 16 | TRBD2 | TGTGCCAGCAGCCTCTTGGGTAGCGGGGGCCTGATTCCTCAGTATTTT | CASSLLGSGGLIPQYF
many | TRBJ2-1 | TRBV12-3/TRBV12-4 | 15 | TRBD1 | TGTGCCAGCAGTGACCGGGACAGGGGGCGCAATGAGCAGTTCTTC | CASSDRDRGRNEQFF
. | TRBJ2-5 | TRBV20-1 | 13 | . | TGCAGTGCTAGAAGGACAGCCCAAGAGACCCAGTACTTC | CSARRTAQETQYF
. | TRBJ2-3 | TRBV14 | 19 | TRBD1 | TGTGCCAGCAGCCCAAACAGGGGACATACGTCCTACCCCACAGATACGCAGTATTTT | CASSPNRGHTSYPTDTQYF
many | TRBJ2-3 | TRBV5-5 | 14 | . | TGTGCCAGCAGCTTTTCTTCCTCGTCGGATACGCAGTATTTT | CASSFSSSSDTQYF
. | TRBJ2-2 | TRBV11-3 | 17 | . | TGTGCCAGCAGCTTAGATCAATATCGCCATCTTTCAGGGGAGCTGTTTTTT | CASSLDQYRHLSGELFF
. | TRBJ2-1 | TRBV20-1 | 15 | TRBD2 | TGCAGTGCTAGAACCCTAGCGGGAGGGCCGGGTGAGCAGTTCTTC | CSARTLAGGPGEQFF
few | TRBJ1-5 | TRBV20-1 | 17 | TRBD1 | TGCAGTGCTAGAGATTGGGACGGGACAGGGGACCGTCAGCCCCAGCATTTT | CSARDWDGTGDRQPQHF
few | TRBJ2-5 | TRBV29-1 | 13 | TRBD2 | TGCAGCGCCGGGACTAGCCGCCAAGAGACCCAGTACTTC | CSAGTSRQETQYF
few | TRBJ1-1 | TRBV7-2 | 14 | . | TGTGCCAGCAGCTTAGCCCCCCTACCCACTGAAGCTTTCTTT | CASSLAPLPTEAFF
many | TRBJ2-1 | TRBV29-1 | 13 | . | TGCAGCGCGGGCCAAAGCTCCTACAATGAGCAGTTCTTC | CSAGQSSYNEQFF
few | TRBJ1-6 | TRBV4-1 | 16 | . | TGCGCCAGCAGCCAAAGCCGGGCCCTAAAGCATTCACCCCTCCACTTT | CASSQSRALKHSPLHF
. | TRBJ1-4 | TRBV20-1 | 15 | . | TGCAGTGCTAGAGATTCCAGGGAGTCTAATGAAAAACTGTTTTTT | CSARDSRESNEKLFF
. | TRBJ2-1 | TRBV27 | 15 | TRBD2 | TGTGCCAGCACCTCGACGGTCGGGAGGGCAAATGAGCAGTTCTTC | CASTSTVGRANEQFF
few | TRBJ2-4 | TRBV5-1 | 14 | . | TGCGCCAGCAGGTTGGACCGATCCAAAAACATTCAGTACTTC | CASRLDRSKNIQYF
many | TRBJ2-5 | TRBV6-1 | 15 | . | TGTGCCAGCAGCCCCCCCCCAGGGAACCAAGAGACCCAGTACTTC | CASSPPPGNQETQYF
. | TRBJ2-1 | TRBV20-1 | 15 | TRBD2 | TGCAGTGCTAGAGCGGGACTAGCGGGAGCGAGTGAGCAGTTCTTC | CSARAGLAGASEQFF
many | TRBJ2-3 | TRBV12-3/TRBV12-4 | 16 | TRBD1 | TGTGCCAGCAGTCCACCGGGACAGAGATACACAGATACGCAGTATTTT | CASSPPGQRYTDTQYF
. | TRBJ1-5 | TRBV7-2 | 14 | . | TGTGCCAGCAGCCTTGACAGGTCTTATCAGCCCCAGCATTTT | CASSLDRSYQPQHF
. | TRBJ1-2 | TRBV20-1 | 13 | . | TGCAGTGCTAGAGATAAGCGTCCGAGGGGCTACACCTTC | CSARDKRPRGYTF
few | TRBJ2-3 | TRBV5-1 | 15 | TRBD1 | TGCGCCAGCAGCGAATGGGGACAGGGGGCTAATACGCAGTATTTT | CASSEWGQGANTQYF
. | TRBJ2-2 | TRBV19 | 14 | . | TGTGCCAGTAGTATTTCGGGCACCACCGGGGAGCTGTTTTTT | CASSISGTTGELFF
many | TRBJ2-5 | TRBV29-1 | 16 | TRBD1 | TGCAGCGTTGAAGAATCGTCCAGGGGGCTCGGAGAGACCCAGTACTTC | CSVEESSRGLGETQYF
. | TRBJ2-1 | TRBV6-2/TRBV6-3 | 19 | TRBD2 | TGTGCCAGCAGTTATAGCCGGACTAGCGGACCGAGCTCCTACAATGAGCAGTTCTTC | CASSYSRTSGPSSYNEQFF
. | TRBJ1-1 | TRBV5-8 | 16 | . | TGTGCCAGCAGCTTGGCTGGGGGGGCGGGGAACACTGAAGCTTTCTTT | CASSLAGGAGNTEAFF
few | TRBJ2-5 | TRBV3-1 | 14 | . | TGTGCCAGCAGCTTCCCAGGGGACGCGGAGACCCAGTACTTC | CASSFPGDAETQYF